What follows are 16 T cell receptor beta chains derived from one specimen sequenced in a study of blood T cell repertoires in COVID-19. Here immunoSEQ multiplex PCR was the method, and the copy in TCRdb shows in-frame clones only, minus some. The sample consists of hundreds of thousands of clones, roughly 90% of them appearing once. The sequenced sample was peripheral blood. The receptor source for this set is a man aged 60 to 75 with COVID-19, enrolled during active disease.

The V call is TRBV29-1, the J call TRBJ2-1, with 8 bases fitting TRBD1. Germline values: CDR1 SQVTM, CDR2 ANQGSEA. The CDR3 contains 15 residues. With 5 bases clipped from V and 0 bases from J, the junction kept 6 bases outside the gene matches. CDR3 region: CSVSRTGSSYNEQFF. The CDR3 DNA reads TGCAGCGTTTCTAGGACAGGGAGCTCCTACAATGAGCAGTTCTTC.

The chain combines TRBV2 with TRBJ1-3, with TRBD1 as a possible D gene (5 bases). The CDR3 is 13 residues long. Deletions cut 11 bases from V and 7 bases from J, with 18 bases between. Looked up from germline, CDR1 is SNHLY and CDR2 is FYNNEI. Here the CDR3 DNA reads TGTGCCTTACGGGCTCAGGGAATCAACACCATATATTTT. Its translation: CALRAQGINTIYF. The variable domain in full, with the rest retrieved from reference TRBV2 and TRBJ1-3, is EPEVTQTPSHQVTQMGQEVILRCVPISNHLYFYWYRQILGQKVEFLVSFYNNEISEKSEIFDDQFSVERPDGSNFTLKIRSTKLEDSAMYFCALRAQGINTIYFGEGSWLTVV.

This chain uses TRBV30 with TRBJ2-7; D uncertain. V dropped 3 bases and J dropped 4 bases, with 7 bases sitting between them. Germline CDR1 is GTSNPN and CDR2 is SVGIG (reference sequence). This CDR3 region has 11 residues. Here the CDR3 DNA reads TGTGCCTGGAGGAACGGTTACGAGCAGTACTTC. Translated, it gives CAWRNGYEQYF.

Written as DNA, the CDR3 is TGTGCCAGCAGCCAAACAGGGAGTCCCCCCTACGAGCAGTACTTC. Translated, it gives CASSQTGSPPYEQYF. The chain recombines TRBV7-3 with TRBJ2-7, with a tentative D call TRBD1 (6 bases). CDR3 length: 15 amino acids. The germline V gene encodes CDR1 SGHTA and CDR2 FQGTGA. Trimming cost V 5 bases and J 2 bases, with 16 bases left between them. The whole variable domain, remainder taken from reference TRBV7-3 and TRBJ2-7, is GAGVSQTPSNKVTEKGKYVELRCDPISGHTALYWYRQSLGQGPEFLIYFQGTGAADDSGLPNDRFFAVRPEGSVSTLKIQRTERGDSAVYLCASSQTGSPPYEQYFGPGTRLTVT.

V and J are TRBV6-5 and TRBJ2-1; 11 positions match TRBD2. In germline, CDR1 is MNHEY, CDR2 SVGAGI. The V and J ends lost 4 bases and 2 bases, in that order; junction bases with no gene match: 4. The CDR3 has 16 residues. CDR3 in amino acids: CASSSGTSGTYNEQFF. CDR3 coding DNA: TGTGCCAGCAGTTCCGGGACTAGCGGAACCTACAATGAGCAGTTCTTC.

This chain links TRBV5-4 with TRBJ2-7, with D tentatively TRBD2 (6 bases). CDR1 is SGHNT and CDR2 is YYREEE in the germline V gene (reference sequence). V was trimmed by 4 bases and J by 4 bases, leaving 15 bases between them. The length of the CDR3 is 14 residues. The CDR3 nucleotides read TGTGCCAGCAGCCGCCCGGGCGGGGCTTACGAGCAGTACTTC. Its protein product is CASSRPGGAYEQYF.

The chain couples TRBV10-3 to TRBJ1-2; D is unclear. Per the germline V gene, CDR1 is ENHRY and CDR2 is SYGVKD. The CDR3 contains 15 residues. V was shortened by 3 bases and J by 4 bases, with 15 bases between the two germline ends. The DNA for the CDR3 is TGTGCCATCAGTGATTTGACTGTTGATTCCTATGGCTACACCTTC. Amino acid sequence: CAISDLTVDSYGYTF.

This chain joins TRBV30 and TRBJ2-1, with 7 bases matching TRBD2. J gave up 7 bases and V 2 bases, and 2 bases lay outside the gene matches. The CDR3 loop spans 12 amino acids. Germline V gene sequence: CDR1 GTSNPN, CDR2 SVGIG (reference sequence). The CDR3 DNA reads TGTGCCTGGAGTCGGGGGGATAATGAGCAGTTCTTC. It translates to CAWSRGDNEQFF.

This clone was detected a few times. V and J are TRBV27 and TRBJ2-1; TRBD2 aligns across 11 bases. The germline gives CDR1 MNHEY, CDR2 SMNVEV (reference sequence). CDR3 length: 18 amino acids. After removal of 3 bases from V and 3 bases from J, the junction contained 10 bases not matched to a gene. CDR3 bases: TGTGCCAGCAGTTTTGAGAGGAGGGGACTAGCGGACTACAATGAGCAGTTCTTC. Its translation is CASSFERRGLADYNEQFF.

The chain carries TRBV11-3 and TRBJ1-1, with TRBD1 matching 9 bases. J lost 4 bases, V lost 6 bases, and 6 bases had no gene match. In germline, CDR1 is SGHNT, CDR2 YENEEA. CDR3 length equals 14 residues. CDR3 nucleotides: TGTGCCAGCAGTGAACAGGGGGCCCGCACTGAAGCTTTCTTT. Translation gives CASSEQGARTEAFF.

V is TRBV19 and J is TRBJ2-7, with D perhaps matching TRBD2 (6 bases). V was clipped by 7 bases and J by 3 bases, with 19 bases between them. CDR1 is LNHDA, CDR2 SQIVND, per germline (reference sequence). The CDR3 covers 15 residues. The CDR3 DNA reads TGTGCCAGTACCACTGACCGGGACGGGAGCTACGAGCAGTACTTC. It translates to CASTTDRDGSYEQYF.

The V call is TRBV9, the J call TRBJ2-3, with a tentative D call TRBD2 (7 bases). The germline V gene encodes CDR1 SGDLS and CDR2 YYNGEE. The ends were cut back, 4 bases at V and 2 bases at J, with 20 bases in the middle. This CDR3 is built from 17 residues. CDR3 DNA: TGTGCCAGCAGCACACCCGGGCGGGGGCTCCACACAGATACGCAGTATTTT. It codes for CASSTPGRGLHTDTQYF.

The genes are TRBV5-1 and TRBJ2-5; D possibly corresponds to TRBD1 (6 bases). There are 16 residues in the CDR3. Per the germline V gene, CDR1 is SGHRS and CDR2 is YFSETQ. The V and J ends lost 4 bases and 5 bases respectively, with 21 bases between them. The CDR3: CASSPHWTAGRETQYF. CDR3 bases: TGCGCCAGCAGCCCCCATTGGACAGCCGGCCGGGAGACCCAGTACTTC.

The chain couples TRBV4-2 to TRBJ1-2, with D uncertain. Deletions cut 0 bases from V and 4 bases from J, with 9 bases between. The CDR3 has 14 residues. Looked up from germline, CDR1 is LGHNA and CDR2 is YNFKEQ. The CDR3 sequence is CASSQDAGFYGYTF. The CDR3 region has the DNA TGTGCCAGCAGCCAAGATGCGGGATTCTATGGCTACACCTTC.

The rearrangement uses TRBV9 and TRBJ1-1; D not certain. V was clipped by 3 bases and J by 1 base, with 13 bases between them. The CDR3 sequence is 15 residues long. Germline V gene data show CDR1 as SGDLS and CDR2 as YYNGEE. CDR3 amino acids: CASSGLGTENTEAFF. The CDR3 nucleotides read TGTGCCAGCAGCGGCTTGGGCACCGAGAACACTGAAGCTTTCTTT.

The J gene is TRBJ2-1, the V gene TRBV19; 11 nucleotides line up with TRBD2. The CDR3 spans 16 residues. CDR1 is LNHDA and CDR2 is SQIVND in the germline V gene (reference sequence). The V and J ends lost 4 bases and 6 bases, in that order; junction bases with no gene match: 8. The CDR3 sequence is CASSTVGLAERNEQFF. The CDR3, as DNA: TGTGCCAGTAGTACCGTGGGACTAGCGGAACGCAATGAGCAGTTCTTC.